This TCR beta chain came from a study of blood T cell repertoires in COVID-19. At the level of the study: The analysed material was cDNA or gDNA that came from T cells, B-cell-depleted T cells, or PBMCs.

Original handling: Amplification with reference gene primers provided the estimates of nucleated cell counts. TCRdb's table, derived via immunoSEQ multiplex PCR, lists solely in-frame clones and lacks some. Clone size and V and J calls were adopted from that table, with D and trimming inferred from the DNA. The sample carries around 130,000 clones, 84% recorded once. Trimming cost V 4 bases and J 7 bases; bases outside gene matches: 7. This CDR3 region has 15 residues. CDR1 is ENHRY and CDR2 is SYGVKD in the germline V gene. This sequence was found in a human donor in a cohort sampled during active COVID-19. Sequencing used peripheral blood. The chain combines TRBV10-3 with TRBJ2-1; TRBD2 aligns across 10 bases. The CDR3 DNA follows: TGTGCCATCAGTGCAGCGGGGGGGCAGGTGAATGAGCAGTTCTTC. Translated, it gives CAISAAGGQVNEQFF.